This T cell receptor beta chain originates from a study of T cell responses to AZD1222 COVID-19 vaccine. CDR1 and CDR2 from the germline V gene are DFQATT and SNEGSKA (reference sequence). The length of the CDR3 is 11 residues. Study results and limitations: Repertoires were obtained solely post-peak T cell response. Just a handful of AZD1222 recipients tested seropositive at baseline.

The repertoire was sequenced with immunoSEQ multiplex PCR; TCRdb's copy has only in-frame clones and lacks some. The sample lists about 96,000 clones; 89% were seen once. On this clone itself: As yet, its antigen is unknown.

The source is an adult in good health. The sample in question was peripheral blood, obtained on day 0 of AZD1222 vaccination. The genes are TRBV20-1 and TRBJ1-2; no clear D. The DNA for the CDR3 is TGCGCTGGGCGGGCAGGCCCTGGCTACACCTTC. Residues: CAGRAGPGYTF.